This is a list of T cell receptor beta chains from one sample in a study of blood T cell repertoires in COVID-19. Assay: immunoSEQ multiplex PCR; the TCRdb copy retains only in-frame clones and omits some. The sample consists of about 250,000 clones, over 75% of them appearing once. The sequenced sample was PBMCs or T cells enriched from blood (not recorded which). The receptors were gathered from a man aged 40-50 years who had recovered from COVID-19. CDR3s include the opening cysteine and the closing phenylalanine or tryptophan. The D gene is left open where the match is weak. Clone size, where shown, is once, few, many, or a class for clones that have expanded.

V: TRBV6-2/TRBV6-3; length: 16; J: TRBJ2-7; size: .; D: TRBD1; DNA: TGTGCCAGCAGTTACTCGAGTGGGACAGGGCCCTACGAGCAGTACTTC; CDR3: CASSYSSGTGPYEQYF
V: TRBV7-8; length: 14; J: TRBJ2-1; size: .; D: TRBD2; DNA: TGTGCCAGCAAACTAGCGCTTTCAAACAATGAGCAGTTCTTC; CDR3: CASKLALSNNEQFF
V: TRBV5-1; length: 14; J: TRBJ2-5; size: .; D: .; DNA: TGCGCCAGCAGCTTTGGCGACTTACGGGAGACCCAGTACTTC; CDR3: CASSFGDLRETQYF
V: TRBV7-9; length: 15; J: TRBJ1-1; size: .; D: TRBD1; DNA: TGTGCCAGCAGCTTCCCTCAGGGGGCAGGGACTGAAGCTTTCTTT; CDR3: CASSFPQGAGTEAFF
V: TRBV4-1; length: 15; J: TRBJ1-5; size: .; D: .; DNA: TGCGCCAGCAGCCAGGGAGTCATAGCCAATCAGCCCCAGCATTTT; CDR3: CASSQGVIANQPQHF
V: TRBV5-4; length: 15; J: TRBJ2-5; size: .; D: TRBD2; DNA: TGTGCCAGCAGCCTTAGACTAGCGGGAGAAGAGACCCAGTACTTC; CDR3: CASSLRLAGEETQYF
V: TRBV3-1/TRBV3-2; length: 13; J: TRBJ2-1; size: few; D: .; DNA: TGTGCCAGCAGCCAAGTTCAGGGCAATGAGCAGTTCTTC; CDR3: CASSQVQGNEQFF
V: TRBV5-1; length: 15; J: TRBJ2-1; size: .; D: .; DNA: TGCGCCAGCAGCTTGGGCCTAAGGAGATACAATGAGCAGTTCTTC; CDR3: CASSLGLRRYNEQFF
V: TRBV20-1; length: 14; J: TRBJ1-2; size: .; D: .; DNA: TGCAGTGCTAGTTGGCAGGAACCACACTATGGCTACACCTTC; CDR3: CSASWQEPHYGYTF
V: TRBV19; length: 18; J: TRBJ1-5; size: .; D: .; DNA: TGTGCCAGTAGACTCAATCCCGGGGACTTAGATAGCAATCAGCCCCAGCATTTT; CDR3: CASRLNPGDLDSNQPQHF
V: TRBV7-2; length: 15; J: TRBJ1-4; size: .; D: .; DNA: TGTGCCAGCAGTTCAAGACTTGCAACTAATGAAAAACTGTTTTTT; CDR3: CASSSRLATNEKLFF
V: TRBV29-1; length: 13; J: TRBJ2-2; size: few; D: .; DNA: TGCAGCGTTGAACCACATAACACCGGGGAGCTGTTTTTT; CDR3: CSVEPHNTGELFF
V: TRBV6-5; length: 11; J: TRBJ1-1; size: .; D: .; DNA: TGTGCCAGCCACAGGAACACTGAAGCTTTCTTT; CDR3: CASHRNTEAFF
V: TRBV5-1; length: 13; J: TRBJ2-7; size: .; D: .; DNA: TGCGCCAGCAGCCAGGGTCCTTCCTACGAGCAGTACTTC; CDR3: CASSQGPSYEQYF
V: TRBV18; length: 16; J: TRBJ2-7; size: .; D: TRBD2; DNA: TGTGCCAGCTCACCACCATCTAGCGGGGGGGCCGGGGAGCAGTACTTC; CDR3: CASSPPSSGGAGEQYF
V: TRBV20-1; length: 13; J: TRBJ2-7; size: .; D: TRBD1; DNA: TGCAGTGCTAGTGGGACAGGGACTTACGAGCAGTACTTC; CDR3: CSASGTGTYEQYF
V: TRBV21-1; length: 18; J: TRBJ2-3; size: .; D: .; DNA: TGTGCCAGCAGCAAAGAGGAAATTAGAGGACAGAGTTCAGATACGCAGTATTTT; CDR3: CASSKEEIRGQSSDTQYF
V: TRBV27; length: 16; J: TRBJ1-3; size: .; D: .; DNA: TGTGCCAGCAGTGTAATGGCAGGCCTCTCTGGAAACACCATATATTTT; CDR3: CASSVMAGLSGNTIYF
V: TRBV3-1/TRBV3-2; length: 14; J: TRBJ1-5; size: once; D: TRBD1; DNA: TGTGCCAGCAGCCAGAACAGGGGTGATCAGCCCCAGCATTTT; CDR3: CASSQNRGDQPQHF
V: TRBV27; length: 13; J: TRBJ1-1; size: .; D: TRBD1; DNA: TGTGCCAGCAGTGCCGGGACAGTAACTGAAGCTTTCTTT; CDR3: CASSAGTVTEAFF
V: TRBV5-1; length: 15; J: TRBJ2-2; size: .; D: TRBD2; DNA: TGCGCCAGCAGCTTGGTAGCGGGAGGGGCCGGGGAGCTGTTTTTT; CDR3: CASSLVAGGAGELFF
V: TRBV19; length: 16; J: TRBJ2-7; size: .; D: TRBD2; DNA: TGTGCCAGTAGTCGGACTAGCGGGACCCCGCCCTACGAGCAGTACTTC; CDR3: CASSRTSGTPPYEQYF
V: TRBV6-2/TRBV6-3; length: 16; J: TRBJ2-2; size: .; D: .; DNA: TGTGCCAGCAGCACAGAGGGGGGGCACGGAGACGGGGAGCTGTTTTTT; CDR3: CASSTEGGHGDGELFF
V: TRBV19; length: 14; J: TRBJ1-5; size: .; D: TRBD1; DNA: TGTGCCAGCACCGGATCAGGGGGAAGAGGGCCCCAGCATTTT; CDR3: CASTGSGGRGPQHF
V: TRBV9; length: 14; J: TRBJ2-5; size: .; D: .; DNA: TGTGCCAGCAGCTTTAGGGGGGGAGGAGAGACCCAGTACTTC; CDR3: CASSFRGGGETQYF
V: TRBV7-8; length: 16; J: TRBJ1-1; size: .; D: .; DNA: TGTGCCAGCAGCCCATGGGGGAGGGGAGCGAACACTGAAGCTTTCTTT; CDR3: CASSPWGRGANTEAFF
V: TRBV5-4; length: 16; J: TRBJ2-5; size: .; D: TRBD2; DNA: TGTGCCAGCAGCTTGGGACTAGCGGGATCTCAAGAGACCCAGTACTTC; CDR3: CASSLGLAGSQETQYF
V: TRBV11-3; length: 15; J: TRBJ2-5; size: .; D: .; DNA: TGTGCCAGCAGCCCGGGGGGCAGGGAGGGAGAGACCCAGTACTTC; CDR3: CASSPGGREGETQYF
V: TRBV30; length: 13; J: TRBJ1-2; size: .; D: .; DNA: TGTGCCTGGAGTGTATTTGAACTGGATGGCTACACCTTC; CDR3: CAWSVFELDGYTF
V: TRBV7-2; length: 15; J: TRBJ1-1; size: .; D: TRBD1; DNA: TGTGCCAGCAGCGAGGGACAGGGTATCGGGACTGAAGCTTTCTTT; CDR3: CASSEGQGIGTEAFF
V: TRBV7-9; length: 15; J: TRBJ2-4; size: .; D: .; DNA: TGTGCCAGCAGTCCCTCAGACAGACCCAAAAACATTCAGTACTTC; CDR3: CASSPSDRPKNIQYF
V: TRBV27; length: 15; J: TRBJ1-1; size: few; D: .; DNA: TGTGCCAGCAGTCTCTCGGGGGGGGCAGAAACTGAAGCTTTCTTT; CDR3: CASSLSGGAETEAFF